A single T cell receptor beta chain is shown here with its context. Its matching antigen is unknown. The record originates from a study of T cell repertoires in cytomegalovirus infection. Across the whole study: An indication of both CMV infection and matching HLA type came from public TCR beta signatures. Overall study results and limits: In two of eight donors, the top clonotype was HLA-C-restricted CMV-specific.

Germline V gene lookup returns CDR1 MNHNY and CDR2 SVGAGI (reference sequence). Trimming took off 6 bases at V and 0 bases at J, with 12 bases between the two ends. This CDR3 is 15 amino acids long. Each CDR3 protein gets one entry after TCRdb re-called the reads with MiXCR. The table shows 150,000 to 200,000 distinct CDR3 sequences, with about 15% occurring only once. The rearrangement uses TRBV6-6 and TRBJ2-1, with D possibly TRBD1 on 5 matching bases. The sequencing sample was made of CD8+ T cells from PBMCs. The clonotype originates from a human donor in good health (CMV status not recorded). Some clones in this sample may be carry-over from other donors' samples. The DNA for the CDR3 is TGTGCCAGCAGGCCTCAGGGTTTCTCCTACAATGAGCAGTTCTTC. This encodes CASRPQGFSYNEQFF.